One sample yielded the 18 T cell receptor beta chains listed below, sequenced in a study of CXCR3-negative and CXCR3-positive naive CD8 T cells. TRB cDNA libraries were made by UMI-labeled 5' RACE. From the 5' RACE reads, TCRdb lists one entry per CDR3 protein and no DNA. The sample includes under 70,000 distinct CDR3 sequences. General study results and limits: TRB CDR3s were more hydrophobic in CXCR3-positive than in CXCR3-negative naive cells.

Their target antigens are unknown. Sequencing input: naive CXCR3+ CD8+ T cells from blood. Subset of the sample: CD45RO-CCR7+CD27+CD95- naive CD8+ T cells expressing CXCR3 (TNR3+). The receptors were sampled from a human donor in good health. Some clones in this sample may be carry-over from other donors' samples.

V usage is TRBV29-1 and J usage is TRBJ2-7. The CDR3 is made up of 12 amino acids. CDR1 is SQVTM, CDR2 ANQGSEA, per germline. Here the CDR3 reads CSVEGDYYEQYF.

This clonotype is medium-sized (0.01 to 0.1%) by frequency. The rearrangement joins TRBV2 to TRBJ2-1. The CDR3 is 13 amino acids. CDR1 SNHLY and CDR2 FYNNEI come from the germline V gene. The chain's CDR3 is CASSVAGYNEQFF.

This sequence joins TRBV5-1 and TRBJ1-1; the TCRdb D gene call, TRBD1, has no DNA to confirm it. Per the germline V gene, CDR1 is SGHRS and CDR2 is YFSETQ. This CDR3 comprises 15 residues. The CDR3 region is CASSPGQAHDTEAFF.

The CDR3 loop is CSVEPLAGDETQYF. J is TRBJ2-5 and V is TRBV29-1; there is no DNA to check the TCRdb D call of TRBD2. Germline values: CDR1 SQVTM, CDR2 ANQGSEA. This CDR3 has 14 residues.

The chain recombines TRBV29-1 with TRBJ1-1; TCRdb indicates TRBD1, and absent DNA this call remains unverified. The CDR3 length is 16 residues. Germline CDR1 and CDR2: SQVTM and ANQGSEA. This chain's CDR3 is CSVVGTGYSRSTEAFF.

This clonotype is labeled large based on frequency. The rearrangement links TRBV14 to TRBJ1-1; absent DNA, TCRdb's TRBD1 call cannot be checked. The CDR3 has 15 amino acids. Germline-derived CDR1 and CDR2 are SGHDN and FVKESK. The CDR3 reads CASSQDEGEIAEAFF.

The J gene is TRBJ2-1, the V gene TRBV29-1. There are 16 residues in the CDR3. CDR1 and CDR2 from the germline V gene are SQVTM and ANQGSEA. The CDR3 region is CSVVSVDLSSYNEQFF.

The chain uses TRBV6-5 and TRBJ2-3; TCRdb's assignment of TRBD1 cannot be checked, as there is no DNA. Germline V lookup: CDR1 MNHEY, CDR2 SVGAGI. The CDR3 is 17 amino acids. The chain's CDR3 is CASSIRLQGALADTQYF.

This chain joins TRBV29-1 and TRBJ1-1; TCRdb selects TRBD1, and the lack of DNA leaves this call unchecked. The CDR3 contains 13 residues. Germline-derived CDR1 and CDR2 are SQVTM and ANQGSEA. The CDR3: CSVEARGVHEAFF.

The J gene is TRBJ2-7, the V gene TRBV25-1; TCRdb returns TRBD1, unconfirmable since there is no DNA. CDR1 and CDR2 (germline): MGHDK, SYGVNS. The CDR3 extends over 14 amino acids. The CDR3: CASSHINTGSEQYF.

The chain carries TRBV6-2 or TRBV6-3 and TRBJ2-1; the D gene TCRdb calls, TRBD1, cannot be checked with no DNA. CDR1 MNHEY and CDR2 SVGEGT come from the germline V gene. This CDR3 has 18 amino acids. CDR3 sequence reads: CASSYPRQGGSSYNEQFF.

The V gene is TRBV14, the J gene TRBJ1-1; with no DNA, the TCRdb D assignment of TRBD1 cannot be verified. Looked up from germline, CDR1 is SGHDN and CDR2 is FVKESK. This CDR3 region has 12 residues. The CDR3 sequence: CASSPNWGEAFF.

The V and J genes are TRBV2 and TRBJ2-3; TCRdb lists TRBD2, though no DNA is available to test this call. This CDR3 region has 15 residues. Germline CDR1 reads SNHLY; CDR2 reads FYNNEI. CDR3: CASGATSGAMDTQYF.

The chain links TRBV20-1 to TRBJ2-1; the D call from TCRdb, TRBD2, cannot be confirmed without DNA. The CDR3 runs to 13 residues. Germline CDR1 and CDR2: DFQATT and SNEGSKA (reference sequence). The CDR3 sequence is CSADLAGVNEQFF.

The CDR3 is CASSVAGGRETQYF. The rearrangement uses TRBV7-2 and TRBJ2-5; TCRdb names TRBD1, which stays unverified in the absence of DNA. Germline lookup yields CDR1 SGHTA and CDR2 FQGNSA. The CDR3 is made up of 14 amino acids.

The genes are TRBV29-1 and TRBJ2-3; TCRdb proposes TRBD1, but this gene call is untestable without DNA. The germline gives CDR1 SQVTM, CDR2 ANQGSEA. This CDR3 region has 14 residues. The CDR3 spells CSVVWGRVTDTQYF.

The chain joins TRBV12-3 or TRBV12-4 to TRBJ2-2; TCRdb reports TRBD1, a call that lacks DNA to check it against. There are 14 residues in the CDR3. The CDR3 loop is CASRIDRDPRELFF.

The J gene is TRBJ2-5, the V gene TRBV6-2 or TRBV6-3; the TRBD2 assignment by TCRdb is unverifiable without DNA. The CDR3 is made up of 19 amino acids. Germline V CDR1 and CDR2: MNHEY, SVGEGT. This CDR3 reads CASSYSGLAGPTIQETHYF.